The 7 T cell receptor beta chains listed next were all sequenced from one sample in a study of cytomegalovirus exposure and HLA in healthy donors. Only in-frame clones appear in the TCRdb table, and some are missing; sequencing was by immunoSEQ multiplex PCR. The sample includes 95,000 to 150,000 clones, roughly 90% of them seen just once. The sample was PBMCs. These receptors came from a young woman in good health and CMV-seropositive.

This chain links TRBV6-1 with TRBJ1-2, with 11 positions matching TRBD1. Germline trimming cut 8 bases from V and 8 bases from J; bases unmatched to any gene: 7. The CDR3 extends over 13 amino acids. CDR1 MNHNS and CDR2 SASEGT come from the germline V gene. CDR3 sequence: CASDPGQGVGYTF. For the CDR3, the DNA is TGTGCCAGCGATCCGGGACAGGGGGTCGGCTACACCTTC.

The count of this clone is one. In DNA form, the CDR3 reads TGCGCCAGCAGCCAAGATCCCTGGACAGTTAATGAGCAGTTCTTC. Translating gives CASSQDPWTVNEQFF. The chain combines TRBV4-3 with TRBJ2-1; D might be TRBD1 (6 bases). The length of the CDR3 is 15 residues. The V gene lost 0 bases and the J gene lost 7 bases, with 13 bases spanning the gap. CDR1 and CDR2 from the germline V gene are LGHNA and YSLEER.

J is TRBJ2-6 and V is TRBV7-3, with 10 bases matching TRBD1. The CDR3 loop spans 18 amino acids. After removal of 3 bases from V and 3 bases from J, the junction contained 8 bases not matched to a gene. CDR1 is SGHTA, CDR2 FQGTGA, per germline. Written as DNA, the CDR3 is TGTGCCAGCAGCTTGGCCGGGACAGGGGTAGGTGGGGCCAACGTCCTGACTTTC. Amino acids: CASSLAGTGVGGANVLTF.

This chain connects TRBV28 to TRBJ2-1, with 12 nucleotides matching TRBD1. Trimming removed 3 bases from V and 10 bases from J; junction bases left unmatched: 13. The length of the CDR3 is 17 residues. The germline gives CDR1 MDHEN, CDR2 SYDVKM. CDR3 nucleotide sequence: TGTGCCAGCAGTTTGGCGAAGGGACAGGGGGCGCTTATCGAGCAGTTCTTC. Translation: CASSLAKGQGALIEQFF.

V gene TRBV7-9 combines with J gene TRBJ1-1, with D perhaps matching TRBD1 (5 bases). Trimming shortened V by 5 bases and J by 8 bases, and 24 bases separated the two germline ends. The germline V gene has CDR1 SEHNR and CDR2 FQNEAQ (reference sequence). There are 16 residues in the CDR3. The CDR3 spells CASSPQGPRPHFEAFF. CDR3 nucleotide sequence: TGTGCCAGCAGCCCCCAGGGTCCACGACCCCATTTCGAAGCTTTCTTT. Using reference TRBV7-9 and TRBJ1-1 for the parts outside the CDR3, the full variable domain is DTGVSQNPRHKITKRGQNVTFRCDPISEHNRLYWYRQTLGQGPEFLTYFQNEAQLEKSRLLSDRFSAERPKGSFSTLEIQRTEQGDSAMYLCASSPQGPRPHFEAFFGQGTRLTVV.

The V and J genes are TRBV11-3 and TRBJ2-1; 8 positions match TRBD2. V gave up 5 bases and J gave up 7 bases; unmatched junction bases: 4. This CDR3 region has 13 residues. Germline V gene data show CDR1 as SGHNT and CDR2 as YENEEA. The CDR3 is CASSPGLVNEQFF. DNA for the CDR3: TGTGCCAGCAGCCCGGGACTAGTTAATGAGCAGTTCTTC.

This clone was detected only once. The CDR3 coding sequence is TGTGCCAGCAGCCCGGACAGGGAAGGGCAGCCCCAGCATTTT. It is translated as CASSPDREGQPQHF. This rearrangement joins TRBV5-8 to TRBJ1-5; 8 bases match TRBD1. The germline CDR1 and CDR2 sequences are SGHTS and YDEGEE. Trimming took 4 bases from V and 7 from J; bases not matched to a gene: 7. The CDR3 is made up of 14 amino acids.